This T cell receptor (beta chain) was identified during a study of neoadjuvant anti-PD-1 for oral cavity cancer. Most PBMC samples had 480 ng input DNA in six replicates. Assay used: immunoSEQ multiplex PCR; TCRdb lists only in-frame clones, some missing. This table has some 20,000 clones, roughly 72% appearing once. V was cut by 0 bases and J by 3 bases, with 12 bases left in between. The CDR3 is 15 amino acids. CDR1 and CDR2 (germline): LGHNA, YNFKEQ. Study conclusions and caveats: With three patients per group, TCR findings need larger cohorts.

Remarks on this clone: Its antigen is still unknown.

This chain connects TRBV4-2 to TRBJ2-7, with D perhaps matching TRBD2 (6 bases). The TCR comes from a person aged 40 to 85 with oral cavity squamous cell carcinoma. Specimen: PBMCs, collected before nivolumab (anti-PD-1) treatment. The CDR3 loop reads CASSQDLTGLYEQYF. The CDR3 DNA sequence: TGTGCCAGCAGCCAAGATTTAACGGGACTCTACGAGCAGTACTTC.